One and the same sample provided the 21 T cell receptor beta chains below, sequenced in a study of identical twins. In TCRdb, the 5' RACE reads were re-called with MiXCR into one record per CDR3 protein. Of fewer than 900,000 distinct CDR3 sequences listed, less than 25% are singletons. This sample also belongs to another study, concerning T cells expressing NK-cell markers.

Sequencing was carried out using PBMCs. The origin of the receptors is a young woman in good health.

V is TRBV20-1 and J is TRBJ2-3; TRBD2 agrees at 9 bases. Germline V gene sequence: CDR1 DFQATT, CDR2 SNEGSKA (reference sequence). The CDR3 covers 15 residues. J lost 4 bases, V lost 4 bases, and 9 bases had no gene match. The CDR3: CSAKVAGDLADTQYF. In DNA, the CDR3 is TGCAGTGCTAAGGTAGCGGGAGACCTGGCAGATACGCAGTATTTT.

This CDR3 is CASSLNRGLEAFF. As DNA, the CDR3 is TGTGCCAGCAGTTTAAACAGGGGGCTTGAAGCTTTCTTT. This chain connects TRBV12-3 or TRBV12-4 to TRBJ1-1, with 9 bases lining up with TRBD1. Trimming removed 2 bases from V and 7 bases from J; junction bases left unmatched: 2. There are 13 residues in the CDR3.

The chain recombines TRBV6-1 with TRBJ1-6; 11 bases map to TRBD1. The V gene end was trimmed by 6 bases and the J gene end by 9 bases; junction bases not matched to a gene: 10. The CDR3 totals 16 residues. Looked up from germline, CDR1 is MNHNS and CDR2 is SASEGT. CDR3 sequence: CASSIASGTGGSPLHF. DNA of the CDR3: TGTGCCAGCAGCATCGCCTCGGGGACAGGGGGTTCACCCCTCCACTTT.

This clonotype came up a few times. The chain recombines TRBV12-3 or TRBV12-4 with TRBJ1-1; D remains unclear. This CDR3 is 15 amino acids long. Trimming took off 3 bases at V and 0 bases at J, with 11 bases between the two ends. CDR3 region: CASSLGGRLNTEAFF. As DNA, the CDR3 is TGTGCCAGCAGTTTGGGAGGGAGACTGAACACTGAAGCTTTCTTT.

This clonotype was counted a few times. This chain uses TRBV12-3 or TRBV12-4 with TRBJ2-7, with D maybe TRBD1 (5 bases). The V end was cut by 3 bases, the J end by 7 bases, with 19 bases between. The CDR3 has 15 amino acids. CDR3: CASSLGRITPHEQYF. The CDR3 DNA reads as TGTGCCAGCAGTTTGGGGCGGATCACTCCCCATGAGCAGTACTTC.

V and J are TRBV20-1 and TRBJ2-5; TRBD2 agrees at 8 bases. The V and J ends lost 4 bases and 5 bases, in that order; junction bases with no gene match: 3. The CDR3 covers 12 residues. CDR1 and CDR2 (germline): DFQATT, SNEGSKA (reference sequence). CDR3 residues: CSANRGGETQYF. The CDR3 nucleotides are TGCAGTGCTAATCGCGGGGGGGAGACCCAGTACTTC.

V usage is TRBV6-5 and J usage is TRBJ2-1; D may match TRBD1 or TRBD2 (5 bases each). The CDR3 loop spans 17 amino acids. V gave up 1 base and J gave up 5 bases, with 18 bases separating them. Germline lookup yields CDR1 MNHEY and CDR2 SVGAGI. CDR3 sequence (DNA): TGTGCCAGCAGTTACTTTTCTTTTTGGGGGAAGGACAATGAGCAGTTCTTC. As protein: CASSYFSFWGKDNEQFF.

This clonotype occurred a few times. The rearrangement joins TRBV7-9 to TRBJ2-1, with 12 bases that match TRBD2. V gave up 4 bases and J gave up 10 bases; unmatched junction bases: 2. This CDR3 has 13 amino acids. Germline lookup yields CDR1 SEHNR and CDR2 FQNEAQ (reference sequence). CDR3 nucleotide sequence: TGTGCCAGCAGCTACGGGACTAGCGGGGAGCAGTTCTTC. Translated, it gives CASSYGTSGEQFF.

CDR3 loop: CASSPPGGGDTQYF. In DNA form, the CDR3 reads TGTGCCAGCTCACCACCGGGGGGAGGTGATACGCAGTATTTT. The chain is built from TRBV18 and TRBJ2-3, with D possibly TRBD2 on 6 matching bases. Germline CDR1 is KGHSH and CDR2 is LQKENI. Deletions cut 0 bases from V and 6 bases from J, with 10 bases between. The CDR3 covers 14 residues.

This clonotype was recorded a few times. The V call is TRBV12-3 or TRBV12-4, the J call TRBJ1-1; D call uncertain. The CDR3 loop spans 12 amino acids. The V and J ends lost 5 bases and 5 bases respectively, with 9 bases between them. The CDR3 DNA follows: TGTGCCAGCAGTACCCGGTGGACTGAAGCTTTCTTT. It is translated as CASSTRWTEAFF.

This chain connects TRBV19 to TRBJ2-7; 8 bases match TRBD2. This CDR3 comprises 16 residues. Germline V lookup: CDR1 LNHDA, CDR2 SQIVND (reference sequence). V lost 6 bases to trimming and J lost 3 bases; unmatched junction nucleotides: 13. The CDR3 region is CASSPYSGELHYEQYF. DNA of the CDR3: TGTGCCAGTAGCCCCTATAGCGGGGAACTTCACTACGAGCAGTACTTC.

In this sample, this clonotype turned up many times. V usage is TRBV11-2 and J usage is TRBJ1-1; D call uncertain. The V gene lost 1 base and the J gene lost 0 bases, with 6 bases spanning the gap. This CDR3 spans 14 amino acids. Germline CDR1 SGHAT, CDR2 FQNNGV. The CDR3 nucleotides are TGTGCCAGCAGCTTAGTTGCAGTGAACACTGAAGCTTTCTTT. Translation: CASSLVAVNTEAFF.

This clonotype was found a few times. V and J are TRBV6-1 and TRBJ2-6; D call uncertain. Trimming removed 6 bases at V and 2 bases at J, with 11 bases between. The CDR3 contains 15 residues. Germline loops: CDR1 MNHNS, CDR2 SASEGT. The CDR3 bases are TGTGCCAGCAGCTCAAGACTGGCTGGGGCCAACGTCCTGACTTTC. Its protein is CASSSRLAGANVLTF.

The gene calls are TRBV12-3 or TRBV12-4 and TRBJ1-2, with D maybe TRBD1 (5 bases). V lost 4 bases and J lost 4, with 13 bases in between. The CDR3 is made up of 14 amino acids. The CDR3 loop is CASSSGWGRYGYTF. CDR3 nucleotide sequence: TGTGCCAGCAGTTCGGGCTGGGGACGCTATGGCTACACCTTC.

This clonotype has only a few counts. This sequence joins TRBV5-1 and TRBJ2-1, with TRBD1 matching 7 bases. Trimming took 4 bases from V and 6 from J; bases not matched to a gene: 13. CDR3 length equals 16 residues. CDR1 is SGHRS, CDR2 YFSETQ, per germline. CDR3 in DNA: TGCGCCAGCAGCCGGACAGGAACAAACCAAGGCAATGAGCAGTTCTTC. This sequence encodes CASSRTGTNQGNEQFF.

This clonotype was detected ten times or more. The chain is built from TRBV7-8 and TRBJ1-1; D unresolved. Germline V lookup: CDR1 SGHVS, CDR2 FQNEAQ. V was trimmed by 1 base and J by 5 bases, leaving 5 bases between them. The CDR3 sequence is 12 residues long. The CDR3 nucleotides are TGTGCCAGCAGCTTAGATGCAACTGAAGCTTTCTTT. It yields the protein CASSLDATEAFF.

This clonotype occurred many times. The rearrangement links TRBV12-3 or TRBV12-4 to TRBJ1-2, with D perhaps TRBD1 (5 bases). The CDR3 length is 15 residues. The V gene lost 1 base and the J gene lost 7 bases, with 16 bases spanning the gap. The CDR3: CASSLVGTPTGGYTF. CDR3 nucleotides: TGTGCCAGCAGTTTAGTGGGGACTCCCACTGGTGGCTACACCTTC.

The rearrangement links TRBV6-2 or TRBV6-3 to TRBJ2-7; 8 bases map to TRBD1. Germline values: CDR1 MNHEY, CDR2 SVGEGT. J lost 4 bases, V lost 5 bases, and 10 bases had no gene match. The CDR3 runs to 15 residues. CDR3: CASSTARDRLYEQYF. CDR3 DNA sequence: TGTGCCAGCAGTACAGCCCGGGACAGGCTATACGAGCAGTACTTC.

This chain links TRBV5-1 with TRBJ2-5, with D maybe TRBD2 (6 bases). This CDR3 spans 16 amino acids. From germline, CDR1 is SGHRS and CDR2 YFSETQ. Trimming shortened V by 0 bases and J by 2 bases, and 14 bases separated the two germline ends. The CDR3 region has the DNA TGCGCCAGCAGCTTGGTAGCTAGCGCCAAGCAAGAGACCCAGTACTTC. Translation gives CASSLVASAKQETQYF.

The chain links TRBV6-5 to TRBJ2-7; 7 bases align to TRBD1. V dropped 0 bases and J dropped 2; count of bases not matched to a gene: 1. CDR3 size: 14 residues. Germline V gene lookup returns CDR1 MNHEY and CDR2 SVGAGI. CDR3 protein: CASSYSGTAYEQYF. The CDR3, as DNA: TGTGCCAGCAGTTACTCCGGGACAGCCTACGAGCAGTACTTC.

In this sample, this clonotype turned up once. The chain carries TRBV7-3 and TRBJ2-1; 11 bases are shared with TRBD2. This CDR3 contains 16 residues. V lost 7 bases, J lost 4 bases, and 9 bases stayed unmatched. Germline assignment: CDR1 SGHTA and CDR2 FQGTGA. CDR3 sequence (DNA): TGTGCCAGCACCCTTCTAGCGGGGGGCCCTTACAATGAGCAGTTCTTC. This codes for CASTLLAGGPYNEQFF.